These 27 T cell receptor beta chains came from one sample sequenced in a study of T cell repertoires in cytomegalovirus infection (dated by TCRdb to between 2018 and 2021). Sequencing was carried out with an Illumina HiSeq 1500. TCRdb reworked the public reads: Q25 trimming with fastp, MiXCR clone assembly, productive beta chains retained. For every CDR3 protein sequence, its rows merge into one entry that carries the most common genes and DNA. The sample yields just under 550,000 distinct CDR3 sequences; more than 25% were counted once. The ten largest clones add up to 13% of the sample. The sample consisted of PBMCs. The receptors shown here come from a human donor in good health (CMV status not recorded). Some clones in this sample may be carry-over from other donors' samples.

The rearrangement joins TRBV7-9 to TRBJ1-1; 10 nucleotides align to TRBD1. The V segment lost 5 bases and the J segment 4 bases; nucleotides outside the gene matches: 10. Germline assignment: CDR1 SEHNR and CDR2 FQNEAQ (reference sequence). The CDR3 has 16 residues. The CDR3 sequence: CASSPFRDRGFTEAFF. In nucleotides, the CDR3 is TGTGCCAGCAGCCCGTTTCGGGACAGGGGATTCACTGAAGCTTTCTTT.

The CDR3 protein is CASSMVAGLNEQFF. The CDR3 DNA reads as TGTGCCAGCAGTATGGTAGCGGGACTCAATGAGCAGTTCTTC. The J gene is TRBJ2-1, the V gene TRBV6-4, with 8 positions matching TRBD2. The ends lost 5 bases at V and 6 bases at J; junction bases unmatched: 6. The CDR3 extends over 14 amino acids. CDR1 and CDR2 from the germline V gene are MRHNA and SNTAGT.

The genes are TRBV29-1 and TRBJ2-7; TRBD1 might be the D (5 bases). The germline CDR1 and CDR2 sequences are SQVTM and ANQGSEA. Trimming removed 0 bases at V and 5 bases at J, with 20 bases between. The CDR3 has 16 amino acids. The CDR3 is CSVEDHGASAGDEQYF. Written as DNA, the CDR3 is TGCAGCGTTGAAGATCATGGGGCCTCGGCAGGAGACGAGCAGTACTTC.

This clonotype was counted ten times or more. J is TRBJ2-3 and V is TRBV7-2; 8 bases line up with TRBD2. Losses at the gene ends were 1 base for V and 0 bases for J; bases not matched to a gene: 6. The CDR3 runs 17 residues. Germline V gene sequence: CDR1 SGHTA, CDR2 FQGNSA. CDR3 sequence reads: CASSLVTASGSTDTQYF. CDR3 DNA sequence: TGTGCCAGCAGCTTAGTAACGGCTAGCGGGAGCACAGATACGCAGTATTTT.

The sample holds a few counts of this clonotype. This chain connects TRBV20-1 to TRBJ1-3; the D gene is possibly TRBD1 (6 bases). The V and J ends lost 3 bases and 2 bases respectively, with 29 bases between them. The length of the CDR3 is 20 residues. Germline CDR1 DFQATT, CDR2 SNEGSKA (reference sequence). The CDR3 DNA reads TGCAGTGCTAGGTTGGGTATCGTTGGGGGCAAAACTCTTACTGGAAACACCATATATTTT. Amino acid sequence: CSARLGIVGGKTLTGNTIYF.

In this sample, this clonotype turned up a few times. The chain employs TRBV6-5 and TRBJ2-1; 11 nucleotides align to TRBD2. The CDR3 totals 18 residues. Per the germline V gene, CDR1 is MNHEY and CDR2 is SVGAGI. V trimming: 6 bases; J trimming: 2 bases; junction bases outside the gene matches: 12. The CDR3 bases are TGTGCCAGCAGCAAGAGGACTAGCGGGTTCATCGCCTACAATGAGCAGTTCTTC. Amino acids: CASSKRTSGFIAYNEQFF.

V gene TRBV27 combines with J gene TRBJ1-5; no reliable D call. The germline V gene has CDR1 MNHEY and CDR2 SMNVEV (reference sequence). Trimming took off 8 bases at V and 6 bases at J, with 23 bases between the two ends. There are 16 residues in the CDR3. CDR3 sequence reads: CASRKLWANGVQPQHF. For the CDR3, the DNA is TGTGCCAGCCGAAAATTGTGGGCGAACGGGGTTCAGCCCCAGCATTTT.

This sequence joins TRBV20-1 and TRBJ2-3; 11 positions agree with TRBD2. The CDR3 has 15 amino acids. CDR1 and CDR2 from the germline V gene are DFQATT and SNEGSKA (reference sequence). Trimming took 4 bases from V and 2 from J; bases not matched to a gene: 5. In DNA, the CDR3 is TGCAGTGCTAAGGGACTAGCGGTTATCACAGATACGCAGTATTTT. Its protein is CSAKGLAVITDTQYF.

This clonotype has just a few counts. The chain uses TRBV28 and TRBJ1-5; D is uncertain. This CDR3 is 16 amino acids long. Looked up from germline, CDR1 is MDHEN and CDR2 is SYDVKM. V lost 1 base and J lost 6, with 16 bases in between. The CDR3 is CASSLFSTLRFQPQHF. DNA for the CDR3: TGTGCCAGCAGTTTATTCTCCACTCTAAGATTTCAGCCCCAGCATTTT.

The CDR3 reads CASTLGPSYEQYF. The CDR3 nucleotides are TGTGCCAGCACCCTCGGCCCCTCCTACGAGCAGTACTTC. V usage is TRBV6-6 and J usage is TRBJ2-7, with unresolved D. Germline values: CDR1 MNHNY, CDR2 SVGAGI (reference sequence). CDR3 length equals 13 residues. The ends were cut back, 7 bases at V and 0 bases at J, with 10 bases in the middle.

This clonotype appeared many times. The chain recombines TRBV28 with TRBJ2-2, with 10 bases identical to TRBD1. J lost 1 base, V lost 2 bases, and 1 base had no gene match. The CDR3 runs 16 residues. Germline CDR1 MDHEN, CDR2 SYDVKM. This CDR3 is CASSLDRGLNTGELFF. The CDR3 nucleotides read TGTGCCAGCAGTTTAGACAGGGGGCTGAACACCGGGGAGCTGTTTTTT.

The V call is TRBV7-9, the J call TRBJ2-7; 12 nucleotides line up with TRBD1. The germline V gene has CDR1 SEHNR and CDR2 FQNEAQ (reference sequence). Losses at the gene ends were 5 bases for V and 6 bases for J; bases not matched to a gene: 8. The CDR3 is 15 residues long. CDR3 in amino acids: CASSLWDRGPGEQYF. The CDR3 nucleotides read TGTGCCAGCAGCCTGTGGGACAGGGGGCCTGGCGAGCAGTACTTC.

The V and J genes are TRBV7-2 and TRBJ1-5; D uncertain. In germline, CDR1 is SGHTA, CDR2 FQGNSA. The ends were cut back, 0 bases at V and 4 bases at J, with 16 bases in the middle. This CDR3 is 17 amino acids long. CDR3: CASSLAGWGFENQPQHF. Written as DNA, the CDR3 is TGTGCCAGCAGCTTAGCGGGGTGGGGTTTTGAAAATCAGCCCCAGCATTTT.

J is TRBJ2-3 and V is TRBV5-4, with 8 nucleotides matching TRBD2. CDR3 length: 15 residues. Germline lookup yields CDR1 SGHNT and CDR2 YYREEE (reference sequence). After removal of 4 bases from V and 2 bases from J, the junction contained 6 bases not matched to a gene. The DNA for the CDR3 is TGTGCCAGCAGCGCAAGCGGGAGTCTCACAGATACGCAGTATTTT. Residues: CASSASGSLTDTQYF.

In its sample, this clonotype was seen many times. The gene calls are TRBV2 and TRBJ1-2; D unresolved. Trimming pared 6 bases from V and 1 base from J, leaving 3 bases between. The CDR3 has 11 amino acids. Germline V gene sequence: CDR1 SNHLY, CDR2 FYNNEI. CDR3 protein: CASRVNYGYTF. Here the CDR3 DNA reads TGTGCCAGCAGGGTTAACTATGGCTACACCTTC.

This clonotype came up a few times. V is TRBV18 and J is TRBJ1-1; 8 nucleotides line up with TRBD1. V lost 3 bases to trimming and J lost 5 bases; unmatched junction nucleotides: 11. From germline, CDR1 is KGHSH and CDR2 LQKENI. The CDR3 contains 16 residues. The chain's CDR3 is CASSPTDRVYGTEAFF. The DNA of the CDR3 is TGTGCCAGCTCACCGACGGACAGGGTGTATGGGACTGAAGCTTTCTTT.

This clonotype occurred a few times. The rearrangement links TRBV6-9 to TRBJ2-5; 7 bases agree with TRBD1. This CDR3 comprises 16 residues. CDR1 and CDR2 from the germline V gene are MNHGY and SVAAGI. V lost 6 bases and J lost 2; bases outside the gene matches: 12. CDR3 in amino acids: CASRRGQTFRQETQYF. The CDR3, as DNA: TGTGCCAGCAGGAGGGGACAGACCTTTAGGCAAGAGACCCAGTACTTC.

This clonotype was observed a few times. This chain connects TRBV4-1 to TRBJ2-1; D possibly uses TRBD1 or TRBD2 (5 bases each). This CDR3 is built from 14 residues. Per germline, CDR1 MGHRA and CDR2 YSYEKL. V was clipped by 2 bases and J by 6 bases, with 11 bases between them. CDR3 sequence reads: CASSQRDGSNEQFF. CDR3 nucleotide sequence: TGCGCCAGCAGCCAAAGGGACGGGTCCAATGAGCAGTTCTTC.

This clonotype was observed at least ten times. This chain uses TRBV7-8 with TRBJ1-5; tentatively, D is TRBD1 (6 bases). Germline lookup yields CDR1 SGHVS and CDR2 FQNEAQ. V was shortened by 0 bases and J by 5 bases, with 14 bases between the two germline ends. The CDR3 is 16 residues long. CDR3 bases: TGTGCCAGCAGCTTAGCGAGGAGGGGGGTTGATCAGCCCCAGCATTTT. The encoded protein is CASSLARRGVDQPQHF.

The chain combines TRBV4-1 with TRBJ2-3; D possibly corresponds to TRBD1 (5 bases). Germline CDR1 MGHRA, CDR2 YSYEKL. Trimming removed 4 bases at V and 6 bases at J, with 11 bases between. The length of the CDR3 is 13 residues. The CDR3 reads CASSPIGADTQYF. CDR3 nucleotides: TGCGCCAGCAGCCCCATAGGGGCGGATACGCAGTATTTT.

The rearrangement joins TRBV15 to TRBJ1-2; TRBD1 matches at 7 bases. Looked up from germline, CDR1 is LNHNV and CDR2 is YYDKDF (reference sequence). Trimming took 3 bases from V and 4 from J; bases not matched to a gene: 5. The CDR3 is 14 amino acids. The CDR3 loop reads CATSRGDSLYGYTF. CDR3 nucleotides: TGTGCCACCAGCAGGGGGGACAGCCTCTATGGCTACACCTTC.

The table lists this clonotype with many counts. The chain is built from TRBV7-2 and TRBJ2-5; 14 nucleotides line up with TRBD2. V was pared by 5 bases and J by 5 bases, with 10 bases of the junction left unmatched. This CDR3 has 17 amino acids. Germline V CDR1 and CDR2: SGHTA, FQGNSA. The chain's CDR3 is CASSPRLAGGPLETQYF. As DNA, the CDR3 is TGTGCCAGCAGCCCTCGACTAGCGGGAGGGCCTTTGGAGACCCAGTACTTC.

The V call is TRBV24-1, the J call TRBJ2-3; D unclear. The CDR3 has 12 residues. Germline assignment: CDR1 KGHDR and CDR2 SFDVKD. V was trimmed by 5 bases and J by 4 bases, leaving 6 bases between them. The CDR3, as DNA: TGTGCCACCAGTGCGTACCCAGATACGCAGTATTTT. Translation: CATSAYPDTQYF.

The chain carries TRBV5-6 and TRBJ2-7; TRBD2 matches 11 bases. J was trimmed by 3 bases and V by 0 bases; bases with no gene match: 5. Germline V gene data show CDR1 as SGHDT and CDR2 as YYEEEE. The CDR3 runs 16 residues. CDR3 nucleotide sequence: TGTGCCAGCAGCTTGGCAACTAGCGGGAGCTACTACGAGCAGTACTTC. Protein product: CASSLATSGSYYEQYF.

This clonotype was counted between two and nine times. This chain connects TRBV19 to TRBJ1-1; no reliable D call. This CDR3 has 13 amino acids. V was cut by 3 bases and J by 8 bases, with 13 bases left in between. The V gene's germline CDR1 is LNHDA and CDR2 SQIVND (reference sequence). For the CDR3, the DNA is TGTGCCAGTAGTATGCGGGCAGGAGAAGAAGCTTTCTTT. Its translation: CASSMRAGEEAFF.

The rearrangement uses TRBV19 and TRBJ2-4; 8 bases line up with TRBD1. V lost 6 bases and J lost 8; bases outside the gene matches: 6. The CDR3 spans 13 residues. In germline, CDR1 is LNHDA, CDR2 SQIVND (reference sequence). CDR3 region: CASRRDRSDIQYF. CDR3 sequence (DNA): TGTGCCAGTAGGAGGGACAGGTCGGACATTCAGTACTTC.

This chain uses TRBV7-3 with TRBJ2-1; 8 positions agree with TRBD2. The CDR3 is made up of 15 amino acids. With 1 base clipped from V and 9 bases from J, the junction kept 8 bases outside the gene matches. Germline CDR1 is SGHTA and CDR2 is FQGTGA. The CDR3 sequence is CASSLIGGRKSEQFF. CDR3 bases: TGTGCCAGCAGCTTAATTGGCGGGAGGAAGAGTGAGCAGTTCTTC.